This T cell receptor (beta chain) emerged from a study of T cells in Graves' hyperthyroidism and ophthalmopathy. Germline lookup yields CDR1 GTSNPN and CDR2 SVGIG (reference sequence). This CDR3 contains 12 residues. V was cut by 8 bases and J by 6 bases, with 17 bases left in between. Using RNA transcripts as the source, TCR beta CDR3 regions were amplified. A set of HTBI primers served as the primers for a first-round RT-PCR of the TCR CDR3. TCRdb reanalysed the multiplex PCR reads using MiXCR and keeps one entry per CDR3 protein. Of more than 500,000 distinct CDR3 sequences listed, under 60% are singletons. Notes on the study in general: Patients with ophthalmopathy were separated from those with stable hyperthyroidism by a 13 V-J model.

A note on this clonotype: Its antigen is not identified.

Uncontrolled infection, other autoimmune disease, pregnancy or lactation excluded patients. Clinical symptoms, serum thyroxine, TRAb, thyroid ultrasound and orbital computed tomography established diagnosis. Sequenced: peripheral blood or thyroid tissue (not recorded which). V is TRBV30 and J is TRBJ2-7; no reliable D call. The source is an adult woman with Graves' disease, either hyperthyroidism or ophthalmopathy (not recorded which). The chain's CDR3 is CAQQTFAREQYF. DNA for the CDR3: TGTGCCCAGCAGACCTTTGCGCGCGAGCAGTACTTC. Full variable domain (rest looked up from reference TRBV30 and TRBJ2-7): SQTIHQWPATLVQPVGSPLSLECTVEGTSNPNLYWYRQAAGRGLQLLFYSVGIGQISSEVPQNLSASRPQDRQFILSSKKLLLSDSGFYLCAQQTFAREQYFGPGTRLTVT.